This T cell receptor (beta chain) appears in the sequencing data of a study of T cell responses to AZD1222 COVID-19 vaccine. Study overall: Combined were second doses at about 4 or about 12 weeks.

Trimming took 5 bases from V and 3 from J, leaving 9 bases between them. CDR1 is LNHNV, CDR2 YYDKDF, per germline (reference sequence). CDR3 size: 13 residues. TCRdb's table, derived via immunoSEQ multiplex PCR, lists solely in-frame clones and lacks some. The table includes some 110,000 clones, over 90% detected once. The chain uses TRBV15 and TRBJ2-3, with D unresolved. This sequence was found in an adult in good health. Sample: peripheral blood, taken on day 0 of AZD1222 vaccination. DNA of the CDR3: TGTGCCACCAGCCGGCGGTGGACAGATACGCAGTATTTT. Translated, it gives CATSRRWTDTQYF.